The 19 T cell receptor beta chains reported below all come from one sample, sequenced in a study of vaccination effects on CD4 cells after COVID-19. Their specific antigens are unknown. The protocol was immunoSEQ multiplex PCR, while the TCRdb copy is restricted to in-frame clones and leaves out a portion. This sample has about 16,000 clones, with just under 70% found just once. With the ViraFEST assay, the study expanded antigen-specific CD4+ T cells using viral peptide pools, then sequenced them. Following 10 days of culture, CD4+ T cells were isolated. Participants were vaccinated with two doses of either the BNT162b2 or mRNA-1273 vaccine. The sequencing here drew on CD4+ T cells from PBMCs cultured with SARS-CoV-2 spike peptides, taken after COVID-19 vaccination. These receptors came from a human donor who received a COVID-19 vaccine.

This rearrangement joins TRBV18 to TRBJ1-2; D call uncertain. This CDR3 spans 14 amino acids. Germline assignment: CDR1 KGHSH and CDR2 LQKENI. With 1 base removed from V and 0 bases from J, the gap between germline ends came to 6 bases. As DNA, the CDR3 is TGTGCCAGCTCACCACTGGGGACTAACTATGGCTACACCTTC. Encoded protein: CASSPLGTNYGYTF.

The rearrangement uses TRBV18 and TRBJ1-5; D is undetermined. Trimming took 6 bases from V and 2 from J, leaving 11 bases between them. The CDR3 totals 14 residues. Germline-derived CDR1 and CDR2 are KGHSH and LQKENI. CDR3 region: CASSPTRGNQPQHF. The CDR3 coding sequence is TGTGCCAGCTCGCCTACCAGAGGCAATCAGCCCCAGCATTTT.

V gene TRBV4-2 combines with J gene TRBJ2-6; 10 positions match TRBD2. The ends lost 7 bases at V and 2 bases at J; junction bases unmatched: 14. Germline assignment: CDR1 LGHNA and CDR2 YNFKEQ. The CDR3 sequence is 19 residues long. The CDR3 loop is CASTGSSGGRGAGANVLTF. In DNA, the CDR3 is TGTGCCAGCACGGGGTCTAGCGGGGGCCGGGGGGCTGGGGCCAACGTCCTGACTTTC.

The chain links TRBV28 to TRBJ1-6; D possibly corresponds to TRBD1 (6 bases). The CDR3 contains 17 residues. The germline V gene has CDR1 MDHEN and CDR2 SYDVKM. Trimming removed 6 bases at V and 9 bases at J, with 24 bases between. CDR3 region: CASSPGAGGLSRSPLHF. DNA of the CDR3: TGTGCCAGCAGCCCGGGGGCGGGGGGGCTTTCGCGTTCACCCCTCCACTTT. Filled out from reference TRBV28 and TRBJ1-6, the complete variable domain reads DVKVTQSSRYLVKRTGEKVFLECVQDMDHENMFWYRQDPGLGLRLIYFSYDVKMKEKGDIPEGYSVSREKKERFSLILESASTNQTSMYLCASSPGAGGLSRSPLHFGNGTRLTVT.

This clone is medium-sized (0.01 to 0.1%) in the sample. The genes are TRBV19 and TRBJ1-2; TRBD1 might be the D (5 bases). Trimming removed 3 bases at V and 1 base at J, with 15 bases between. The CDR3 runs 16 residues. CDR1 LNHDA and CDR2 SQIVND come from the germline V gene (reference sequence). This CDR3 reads CASSIGAAALNYGYTF. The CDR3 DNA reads TGTGCCAGTAGTATCGGGGCGGCAGCTCTTAACTATGGCTACACCTTC.

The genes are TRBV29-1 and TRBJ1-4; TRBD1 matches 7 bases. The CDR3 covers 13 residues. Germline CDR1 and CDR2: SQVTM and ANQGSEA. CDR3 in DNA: TGCAGTGCTACAGGGGTAACTAATGAAAAACTGTTTTTT. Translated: CSATGVTNEKLFF.

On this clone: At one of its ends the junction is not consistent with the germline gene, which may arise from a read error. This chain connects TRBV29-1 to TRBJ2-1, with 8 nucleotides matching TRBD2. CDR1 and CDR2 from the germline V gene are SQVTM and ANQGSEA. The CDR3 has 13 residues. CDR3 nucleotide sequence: TGCAGCGGTGAAGGCGGGAGGCGGGATGAGCAGTTCTTC. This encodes CSGEGGRRDEQFF.

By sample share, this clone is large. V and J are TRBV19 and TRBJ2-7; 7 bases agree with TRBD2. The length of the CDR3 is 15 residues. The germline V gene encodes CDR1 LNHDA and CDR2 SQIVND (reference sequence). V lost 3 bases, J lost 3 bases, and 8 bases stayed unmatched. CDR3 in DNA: TGTGCCAGTAGTATCAGTCCTAGCGGATTCTACGAGCAGTACTTC. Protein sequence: CASSISPSGFYEQYF.

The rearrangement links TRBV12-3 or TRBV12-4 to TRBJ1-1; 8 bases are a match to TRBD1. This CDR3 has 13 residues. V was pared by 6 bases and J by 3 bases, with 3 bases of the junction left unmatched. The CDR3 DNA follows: TGTGCCAGCAGCCGGGGACAGGACACTGAAGCTTTCTTT. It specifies CASSRGQDTEAFF.

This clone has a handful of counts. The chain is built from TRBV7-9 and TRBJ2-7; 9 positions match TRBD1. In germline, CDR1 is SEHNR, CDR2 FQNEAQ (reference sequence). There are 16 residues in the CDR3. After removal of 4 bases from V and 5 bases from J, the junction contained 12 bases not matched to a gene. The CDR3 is CASSYLGTGSMNEQYF. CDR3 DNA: TGTGCCAGCAGCTACCTGGGGACAGGGAGTATGAACGAGCAGTACTTC.

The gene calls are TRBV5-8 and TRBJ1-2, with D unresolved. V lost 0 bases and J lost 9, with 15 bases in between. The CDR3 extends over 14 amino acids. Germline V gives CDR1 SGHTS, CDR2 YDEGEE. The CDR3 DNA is TGTGCCAGCAGCTTGGTAGGGCAGCGTTTCCGCTACACCTTC. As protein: CASSLVGQRFRYTF. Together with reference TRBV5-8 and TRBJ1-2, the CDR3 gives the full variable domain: EAGVTQSPTHLIKTRGQQATLRCSPISGHTSVYWYQQALGLGLQFLLWYDEGEERNRGNFPPRFSGRQFPNYSSELNVNALELEDSALYLCASSLVGQRFRYTFGSGTRLTVV.

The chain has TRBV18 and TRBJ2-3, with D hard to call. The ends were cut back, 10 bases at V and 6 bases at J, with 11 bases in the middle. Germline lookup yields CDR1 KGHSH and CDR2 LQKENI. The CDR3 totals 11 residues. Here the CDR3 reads CATSTSDTQYF. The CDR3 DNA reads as TGTGCCACCTCCACATCTGATACGCAGTATTTT. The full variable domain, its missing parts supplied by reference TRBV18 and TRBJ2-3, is NAGVMQNPRHLVRRRGQEARLRCSPMKGHSHVYWYRQLPEEGLKFMVYLQKENIIDESGMPKERFSAEFPKEGPSILRIQQVVRGDSAAYFCATSTSDTQYFGPGTRLTVL.

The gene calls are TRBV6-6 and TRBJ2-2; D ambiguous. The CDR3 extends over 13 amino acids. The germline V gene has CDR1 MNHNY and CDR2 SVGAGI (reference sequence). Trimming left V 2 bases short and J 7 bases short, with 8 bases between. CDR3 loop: CASSYEGVGELFF. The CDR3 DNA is TGTGCCAGCAGTTACGAAGGCGTCGGGGAGCTGTTTTTT.

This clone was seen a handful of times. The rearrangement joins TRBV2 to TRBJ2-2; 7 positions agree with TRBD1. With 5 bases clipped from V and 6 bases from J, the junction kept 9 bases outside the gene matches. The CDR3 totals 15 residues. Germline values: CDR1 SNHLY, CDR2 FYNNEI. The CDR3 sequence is CASSLDRRPAGELFF. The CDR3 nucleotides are TGTGCCAGCAGTCTGGACAGGCGTCCGGCCGGGGAGCTGTTTTTT.

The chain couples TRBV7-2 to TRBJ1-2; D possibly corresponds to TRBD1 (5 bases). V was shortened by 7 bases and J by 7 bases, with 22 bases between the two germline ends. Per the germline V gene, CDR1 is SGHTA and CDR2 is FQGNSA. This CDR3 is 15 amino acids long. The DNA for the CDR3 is TGTGCCAGCACCCTCCACCGGGGGATTGGGGGTGGCTACACCTTC. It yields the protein CASTLHRGIGGGYTF.

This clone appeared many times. The CDR3 is CASSERGRPQHF. The CDR3 nucleotides are TGTGCCAGCAGTGAACGGGGGAGGCCCCAGCATTTT. The chain employs TRBV6-1 and TRBJ1-5; D possibly corresponds to TRBD1 (5 bases). V gave up 2 bases and J gave up 9 bases, with 8 bases separating them. Germline CDR1 reads MNHNS; CDR2 reads SASEGT. The CDR3 contains 12 residues.

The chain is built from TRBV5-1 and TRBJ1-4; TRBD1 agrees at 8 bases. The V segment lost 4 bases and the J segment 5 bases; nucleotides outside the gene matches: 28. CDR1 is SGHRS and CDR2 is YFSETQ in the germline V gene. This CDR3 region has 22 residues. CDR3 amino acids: CASSPFSRVSAITRTGNEKLFF. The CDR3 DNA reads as TGCGCCAGCAGCCCCTTTAGTCGGGTTTCGGCCATTACAAGGACAGGGAATGAAAAACTGTTTTTT.

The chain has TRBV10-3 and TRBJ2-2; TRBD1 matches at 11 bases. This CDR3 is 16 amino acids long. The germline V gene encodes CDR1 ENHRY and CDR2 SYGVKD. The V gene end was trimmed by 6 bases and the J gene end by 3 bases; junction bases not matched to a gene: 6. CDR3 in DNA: TGTGCCATCAGCCCGACGGGACAGGGGGACACCGGGGAGCTGTTTTTT. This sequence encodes CAISPTGQGDTGELFF.

The CDR3 loop is CASTSGTIDTQYF. The CDR3 bases are TGTGCCAGCACCAGCGGTACAATAGATACGCAGTATTTT. The rearrangement joins TRBV12-3 or TRBV12-4 to TRBJ2-3; the D gene is possibly TRBD2 (5 bases). V dropped 7 bases and J dropped 5 bases, with 13 bases sitting between them. The CDR3 totals 13 residues.